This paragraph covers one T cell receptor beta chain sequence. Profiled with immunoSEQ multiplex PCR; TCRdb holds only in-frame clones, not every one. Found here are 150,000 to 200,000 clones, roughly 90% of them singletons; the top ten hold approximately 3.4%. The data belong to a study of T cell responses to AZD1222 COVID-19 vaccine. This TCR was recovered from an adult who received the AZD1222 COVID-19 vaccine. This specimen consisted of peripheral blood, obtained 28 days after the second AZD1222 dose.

The CDR3 nucleotides read TGTGCCACCAGCAGAGAACGGGTGACTACGTACAATGAGCAGTTCTTC. Encoded protein: CATSRERVTTYNEQFF. The V gene is TRBV15, the J gene TRBJ2-1, with D possibly being TRBD2 (5 bases). V lost 0 bases and J 4 bases, leaving 13 bases between the germline ends. CDR1 is LNHNV, CDR2 YYDKDF, per germline (reference sequence). The CDR3 extends over 16 amino acids.